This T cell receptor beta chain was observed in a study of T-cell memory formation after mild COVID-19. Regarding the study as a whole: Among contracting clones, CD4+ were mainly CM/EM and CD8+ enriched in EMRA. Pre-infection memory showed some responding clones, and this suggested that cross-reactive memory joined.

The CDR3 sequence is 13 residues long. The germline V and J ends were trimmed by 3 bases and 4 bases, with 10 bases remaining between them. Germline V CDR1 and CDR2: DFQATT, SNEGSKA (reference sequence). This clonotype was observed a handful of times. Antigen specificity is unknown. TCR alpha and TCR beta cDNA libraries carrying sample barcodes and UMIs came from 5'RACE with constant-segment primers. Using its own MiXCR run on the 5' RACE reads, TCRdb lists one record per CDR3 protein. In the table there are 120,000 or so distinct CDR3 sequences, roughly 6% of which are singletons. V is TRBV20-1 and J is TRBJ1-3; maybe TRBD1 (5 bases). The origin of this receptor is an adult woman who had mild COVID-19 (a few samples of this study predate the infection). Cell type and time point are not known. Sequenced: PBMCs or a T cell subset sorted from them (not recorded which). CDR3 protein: CSAREGAGNTIYF. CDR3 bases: TGCAGTGCTAGGGAAGGGGCCGGAAACACCATATATTTT.